This passage covers 17 T cell receptor beta chains from one sample sequenced in a study of T cell responses to AZD1222 COVID-19 vaccine. The table came from immunoSEQ multiplex PCR; TCRdb's copy has only in-frame clones and leaves some out. The sample consists of some 86,000 clones, about 72% of them appearing once. The material sequenced was peripheral blood, taken on day 0 of AZD1222 vaccination. The receptors come from an adult in good health.

Concerning this clone: Germline is not matched at one junction end, which may reflect a read error. The chain joins TRBV7-7 to TRBJ2-1; D gene unclear. Germline V lookup: CDR1 SSHAT, CDR2 FNYEAQ (reference sequence). The CDR3 consists of 13 residues. DNA for the CDR3: TGTGCTAGCAGCAGGTCTCCGAGCAATGAGCAGTTCTTC. Amino acid sequence: CASSRSPSNEQFF.

The chain uses TRBV11-2 and TRBJ1-1, with a tentative D call TRBD1 (6 bases). V gave up 5 bases and J gave up 8 bases, with 18 bases separating them. Germline V gene data show CDR1 as SGHAT and CDR2 as FQNNGV. The CDR3 extends over 14 amino acids. Written as DNA, the CDR3 is TGTGCCAGCAGCCCCTCGCAGGGGCGGATGGAAGCTTTCTTT. Its protein product is CASSPSQGRMEAFF.

The CDR3 DNA sequence: TGTGCCAGCAGCTTAGGACTAGCGCTAGGTAATGAGCAGTTCTTC. Protein product: CASSLGLALGNEQFF. The chain employs TRBV5-4 and TRBJ2-1; TRBD2 aligns across 9 bases. The CDR3 loop spans 15 amino acids. Germline CDR1 SGHNT, CDR2 YYREEE (reference sequence). V trimming: 2 bases; J trimming: 7 bases; junction bases outside the gene matches: 7.

The rearrangement joins TRBV5-1 to TRBJ2-3, with D maybe TRBD2 (6 bases). Germline CDR1 reads SGHRS; CDR2 reads YFSETQ. This CDR3 comprises 14 residues. V lost 7 bases, J lost 6 bases, and 18 bases lay in between. The CDR3 DNA sequence: TGCGCCAGCTGCCGGGGGTCTCTGAGCGATACGCAGTATTTT. Translating it yields CASCRGSLSDTQYF.

A note on this clone: This specimen includes other DNA sequences encoding the same CDR3. This chain uses TRBV27 with TRBJ1-5; no clear D gene. Germline lookup yields CDR1 MNHEY and CDR2 SMNVEV (reference sequence). The CDR3 runs 15 residues. V lost 2 bases, J lost 0 bases, and 8 bases lay in between. The CDR3 nucleotides are TGTGCCAGCAGTTTAGGCGGTTTTAGCAATCAGCCCCAGCATTTT. Residues: CASSLGGFSNQPQHF.

This rearrangement joins TRBV5-5 to TRBJ2-1; no firm D call. The germline CDR1 and CDR2 sequences are SGHKS and YYEKEE (reference sequence). Trimming stripped 0 bases from V and 2 bases from J, with 3 bases between. The CDR3 totals 13 residues. The CDR3 spells CASSLDTYNEQFF. The DNA of the CDR3 is TGTGCCAGCAGCTTGGACACCTACAATGAGCAGTTCTTC.

V is TRBV30 and J is TRBJ2-7; 7 bases align to TRBD2. Germline V CDR1 and CDR2: GTSNPN, SVGIG (reference sequence). Trimming cost V 2 bases and J 4 bases; bases outside gene matches: 11. The CDR3 covers 15 residues. Here the CDR3 DNA reads TGTGCCTGGAGTACCGGAGCGGGACTTCTTTACGAGCAGTACTTC. This translates into CAWSTGAGLLYEQYF.

This clone was seen more than once but under ten times. This chain links TRBV5-4 with TRBJ1-1, with unresolved D. The germline CDR1 and CDR2 sequences are SGHNT and YYREEE (reference sequence). V was clipped by 2 bases and J by 5 bases, with 10 bases between them. This CDR3 contains 13 residues. In nucleotides, the CDR3 is TGTGCCAGCAGCTTAGACCCGGGGACTGAAGCTTTCTTT. Translation: CASSLDPGTEAFF.

This clone was observed a single time. V usage is TRBV5-1 and J usage is TRBJ2-2; D might be TRBD1 (6 bases). This CDR3 spans 15 amino acids. Trimming took 3 bases from V and 1 from J, leaving 10 bases between them. Germline lookup yields CDR1 SGHRS and CDR2 YFSETQ. This CDR3 is CASSSRGWNTGELFF. As DNA, the CDR3 is TGCGCCAGCAGCTCAAGGGGGTGGAACACCGGGGAGCTGTTTTTT.

This clone came up once. The chain carries TRBV25-1 and TRBJ2-7, with TRBD2 as a possible D gene (6 bases). V lost 0 bases, J lost 6 bases, and 9 bases lay in between. Germline V lookup: CDR1 MGHDK, CDR2 SYGVNS. CDR3 length equals 13 residues. The CDR3 loop reads CASSEYPGGEQYF. In nucleotides, the CDR3 is TGTGCCAGCAGTGAATATCCCGGGGGCGAGCAGTACTTC.

J is TRBJ1-1 and V is TRBV2; TRBD1 agrees at 9 bases. In germline, CDR1 is SNHLY, CDR2 FYNNEI. V shed 7 bases, J shed 4 bases, and the junction held 16 bases outside the gene matches. The CDR3 runs 17 residues. Here the CDR3 reads CASIRAPGQGVSTEAFF. The CDR3 DNA reads as TGTGCCAGCATTAGGGCACCGGGACAGGGCGTGTCCACTGAAGCTTTCTTT.

The chain carries TRBV6-5 and TRBJ2-7; D not resolved. The CDR3 spans 14 residues. Trimming took 9 bases from V and 3 from J, leaving 18 bases between them. CDR1 is MNHEY, CDR2 SVGAGI, per germline. The CDR3 region is CASALVRALYEQYF. In nucleotides, the CDR3 is TGTGCCAGTGCCTTAGTAAGAGCCCTCTACGAGCAGTACTTC.

The rearrangement links TRBV2 to TRBJ2-5; TRBD1 agrees at 7 bases. Per germline, CDR1 SNHLY and CDR2 FYNNEI. J lost 12 bases, V lost 5 bases, and 12 bases had no gene match. CDR3 size: 13 residues. The CDR3 protein is CASSTNADRAKYF. The CDR3 DNA reads as TGTGCCAGCAGTACTAATGCAGACAGGGCAAAGTACTTC.

The genes are TRBV5-6 and TRBJ1-2; 7 bases line up with TRBD1. V was clipped by 3 bases and J by 4 bases; unmatched bases: 3. The CDR3 sequence is 13 residues long. Germline CDR1 is SGHDT and CDR2 is YYEEEE. CDR3 sequence: CASSYGTAYGYTF. In nucleotides, the CDR3 is TGTGCCAGCAGCTACGGGACAGCCTATGGCTACACCTTC.

This clone showed up just a few times. This chain uses TRBV10-3 with TRBJ1-1; 9 bases line up with TRBD1. The V segment lost 7 bases and the J segment 5 bases; nucleotides outside the gene matches: 8. Germline V gene data show CDR1 as ENHRY and CDR2 as SYGVKD. This CDR3 has 14 residues. The CDR3 region has the DNA TGTGCCATCACCGAGGGACAGGGCAGAACTGAAGCTTTCTTT. It yields the protein CAITEGQGRTEAFF.

J is TRBJ2-1 and V is TRBV6-4, with TRBD2 matching over 9 bases. The trim removed 7 bases at V and 9 bases at J, leaving 13 bases unmatched. The CDR3 has 15 residues. Germline-derived CDR1 and CDR2 are MRHNA and SNTAGT. CDR3 DNA sequence: TGTGCCAGCACCAGGTCAGCGGGAGGAGGGAGTGAGCAGTTCTTC. This encodes CASTRSAGGGSEQFF.

This chain links TRBV12-3 or TRBV12-4 with TRBJ1-5, with TRBD1 matching over 7 bases. The CDR3 contains 13 residues. Losses at the gene ends were 6 bases for V and 4 bases for J; bases not matched to a gene: 3. CDR3 sequence (DNA): TGTGCCAGCAGCTTGACAGGGAATCAGCCCCAGCATTTT. It is translated as CASSLTGNQPQHF.